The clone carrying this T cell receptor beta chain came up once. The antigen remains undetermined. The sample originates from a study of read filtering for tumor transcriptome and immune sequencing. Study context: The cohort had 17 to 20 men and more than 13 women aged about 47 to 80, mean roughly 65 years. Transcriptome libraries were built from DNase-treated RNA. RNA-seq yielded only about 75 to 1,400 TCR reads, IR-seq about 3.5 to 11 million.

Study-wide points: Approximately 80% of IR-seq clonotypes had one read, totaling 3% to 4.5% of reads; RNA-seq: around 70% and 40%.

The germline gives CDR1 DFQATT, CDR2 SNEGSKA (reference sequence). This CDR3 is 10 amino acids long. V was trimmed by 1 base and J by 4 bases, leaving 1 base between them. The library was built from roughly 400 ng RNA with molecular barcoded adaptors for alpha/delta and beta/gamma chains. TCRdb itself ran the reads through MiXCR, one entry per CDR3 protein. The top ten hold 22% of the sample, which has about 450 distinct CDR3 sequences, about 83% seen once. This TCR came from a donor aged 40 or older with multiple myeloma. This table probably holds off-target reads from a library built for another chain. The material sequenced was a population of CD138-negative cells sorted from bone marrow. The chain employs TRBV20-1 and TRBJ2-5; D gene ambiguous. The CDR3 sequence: CSARGETQYF. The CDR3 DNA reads TGCAGTGCTAGAGGAGAGACCCAGTACTTC.